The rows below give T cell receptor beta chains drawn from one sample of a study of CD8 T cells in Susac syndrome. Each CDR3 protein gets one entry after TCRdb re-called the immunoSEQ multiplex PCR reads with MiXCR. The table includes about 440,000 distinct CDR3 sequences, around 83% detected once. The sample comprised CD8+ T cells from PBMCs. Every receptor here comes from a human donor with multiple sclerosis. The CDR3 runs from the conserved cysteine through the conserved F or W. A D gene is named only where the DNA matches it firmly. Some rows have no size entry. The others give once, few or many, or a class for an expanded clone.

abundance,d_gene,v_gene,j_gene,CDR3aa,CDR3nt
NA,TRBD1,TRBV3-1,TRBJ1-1,CASSQPTGEATEAFF,TGTGCCAGCAGCCAACCGACAGGGGAGGCCACTGAAGCTTTCTTT
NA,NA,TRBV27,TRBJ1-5,CASSLSTGLAQHF,TGTGCCAGCAGTTTATCGACCGGGTTGGCCCAGCATTTT
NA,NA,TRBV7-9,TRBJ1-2,CASSLGVWDYGYTF,TGTGCCAGCAGCTTAGGAGTCTGGGACTATGGCTACACCTTC
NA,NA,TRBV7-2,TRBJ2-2,CASRDSGAVTGELFF,TGTGCCAGCAGGGACAGCGGAGCGGTCACCGGGGAGCTGTTTTTT
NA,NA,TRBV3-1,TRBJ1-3,CASSQDGHIDDTIYF,TGTGCCAGCAGCCAAGACGGGCATATCGACGACACCATATATTTT
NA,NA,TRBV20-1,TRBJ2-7,CSALDPISLEQYF,TGCAGTGCTCTGGATCCGATCTCCCTCGAGCAGTACTTC
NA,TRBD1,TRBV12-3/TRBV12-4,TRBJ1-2,CASSGQGFYYGYTF,TGTGCCAGCAGCGGACAGGGGTTTTACTATGGCTACACCTTC
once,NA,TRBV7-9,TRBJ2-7,CASSQRSYEQYF,TGTGCCAGCAGCCAGAGATCCTACGAGCAGTACTTC
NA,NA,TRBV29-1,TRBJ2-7,CSVDGSESYEQYF,TGCAGCGTTGATGGGTCGGAATCCTACGAGCAGTACTTC
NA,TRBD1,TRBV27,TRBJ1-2,CASSFGTGAYGYTF,TGTGCCAGCAGTTTTGGGACAGGGGCATATGGCTACACCTTC
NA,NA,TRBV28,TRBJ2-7,CASSLTVGAVPYEQYF,TGTGCCAGCAGTTTGACTGTCGGGGCGGTCCCCTACGAGCAGTACTTC
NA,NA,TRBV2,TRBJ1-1,CASLTTEAFF,TGTGCCAGCTTGACCACCGAAGCTTTCTTT
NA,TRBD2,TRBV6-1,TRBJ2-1,CASSEPASGGIRTYNEQFF,TGTGCCAGCAGTGAACCGGCTAGCGGGGGGATTCGAACATACAATGAGCAGTTCTTC
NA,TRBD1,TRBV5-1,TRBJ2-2,CASSTTGGANTGELFF,TGCGCCAGCAGCACAACAGGGGGCGCGAACACCGGGGAGCTGTTTTTT
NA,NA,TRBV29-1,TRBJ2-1,CSTDAKGPNLYNEQFF,TGCAGCACCGACGCGAAAGGACCAAACCTCTACAATGAGCAGTTCTTC
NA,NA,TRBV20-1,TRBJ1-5,CSARGQNSNQPQHF,TGCAGTGCTAGAGGACAGAATAGCAATCAGCCCCAGCATTTT
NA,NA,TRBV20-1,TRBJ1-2,CSARVRGTNYGYTF,TGCAGTGCTAGAGTCCGCGGTACTAACTATGGCTACACCTTC
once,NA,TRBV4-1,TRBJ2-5,CASSQTHLKGQETQYF,TGCGCCAGCAGCCAAACCCATTTGAAGGGGCAAGAGACCCAGTACTTC
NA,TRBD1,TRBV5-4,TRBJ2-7,CASSLRKDRGPYEQYF,TGTGCCAGCAGCTTGCGCAAGGACAGGGGGCCCTACGAGCAGTACTTC
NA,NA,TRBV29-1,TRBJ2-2,CSVIPGHLANTGELFF,TGCAGCGTAATCCCGGGACACCTCGCGAACACCGGGGAGCTGTTTTTT
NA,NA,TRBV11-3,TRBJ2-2,CASSPRTEANTGELFF,TGTGCCAGCAGCCCGCGGACAGAAGCGAACACCGGGGAGCTGTTTTTT
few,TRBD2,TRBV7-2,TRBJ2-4,CASSPFGGDIQYF,TGTGCCAGCAGCCCATTCGGGGGGGACATTCAGTACTTC
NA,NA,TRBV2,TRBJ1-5,CASSEDGALSNQPQHF,TGTGCCAGCAGTGAAGATGGGGCGCTTAGCAATCAGCCCCAGCATTTT
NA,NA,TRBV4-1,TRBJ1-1,CASSHRGDTEAFF,TGCGCCAGCAGCCACAGGGGCGACACTGAAGCTTTCTTT
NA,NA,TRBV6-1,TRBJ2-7,CASSEWSGSSYEQYF,TGTGCCAGCAGTGAATGGTCAGGGTCGTCCTACGAGCAGTACTTC
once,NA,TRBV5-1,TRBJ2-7,CASSPNLGVSYEQYF,TGCGCCAGCAGCCCGAATTTGGGAGTCTCCTACGAGCAGTACTTC
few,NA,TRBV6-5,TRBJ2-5,CASSREPYQETQYF,TGTGCCAGCAGTCGGGAGCCGTACCAAGAGACCCAGTACTTC
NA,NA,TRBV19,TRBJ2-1,CASSIFQRSYNEQFF,TGTGCCAGTAGTATTTTCCAGCGGAGCTACAATGAGCAGTTCTTC